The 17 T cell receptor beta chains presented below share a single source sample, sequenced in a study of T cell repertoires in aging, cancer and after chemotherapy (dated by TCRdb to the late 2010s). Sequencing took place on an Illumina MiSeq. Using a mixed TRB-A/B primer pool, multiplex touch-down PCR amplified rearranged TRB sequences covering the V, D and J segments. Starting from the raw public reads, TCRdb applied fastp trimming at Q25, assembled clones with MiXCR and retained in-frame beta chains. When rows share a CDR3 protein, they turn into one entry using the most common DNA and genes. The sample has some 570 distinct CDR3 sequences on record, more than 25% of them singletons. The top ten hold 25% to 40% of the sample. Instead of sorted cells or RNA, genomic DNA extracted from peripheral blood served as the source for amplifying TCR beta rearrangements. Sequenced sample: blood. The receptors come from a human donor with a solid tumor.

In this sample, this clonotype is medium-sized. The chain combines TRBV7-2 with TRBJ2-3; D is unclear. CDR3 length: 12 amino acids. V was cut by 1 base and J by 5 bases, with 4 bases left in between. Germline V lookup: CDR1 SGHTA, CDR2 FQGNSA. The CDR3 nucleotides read TGTGCCAGCAGCTTAGATTTAGATACGCAGTATTTT. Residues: CASSLDLDTQYF.

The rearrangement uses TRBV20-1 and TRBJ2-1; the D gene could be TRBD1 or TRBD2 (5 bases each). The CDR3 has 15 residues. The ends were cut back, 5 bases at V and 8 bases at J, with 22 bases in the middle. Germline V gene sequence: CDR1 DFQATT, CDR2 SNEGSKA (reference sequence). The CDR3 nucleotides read TGCAGTGCTCCCTCAAGGGACCGCCCTTGGGATGAGCAGTTCTTC. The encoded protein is CSAPSRDRPWDEQFF.

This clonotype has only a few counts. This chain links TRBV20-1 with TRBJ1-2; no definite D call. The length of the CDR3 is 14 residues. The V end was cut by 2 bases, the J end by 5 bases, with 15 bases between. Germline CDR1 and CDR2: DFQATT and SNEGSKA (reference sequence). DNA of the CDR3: TGCAGTGCTAGAACAGACCGTCTAGATTATGGCTACACCTTC. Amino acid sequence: CSARTDRLDYGYTF.

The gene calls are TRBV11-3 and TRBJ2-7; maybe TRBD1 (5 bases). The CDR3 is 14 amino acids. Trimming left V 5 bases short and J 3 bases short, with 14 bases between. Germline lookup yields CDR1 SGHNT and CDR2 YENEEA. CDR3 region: CASSQVQGNYEQYF. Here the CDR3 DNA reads TGTGCCAGCAGCCAAGTGCAGGGCAACTACGAGCAGTACTTC.

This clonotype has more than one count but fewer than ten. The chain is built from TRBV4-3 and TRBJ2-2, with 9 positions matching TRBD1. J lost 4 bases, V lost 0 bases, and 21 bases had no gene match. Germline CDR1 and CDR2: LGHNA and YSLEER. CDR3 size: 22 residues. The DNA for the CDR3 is TGCGCCAGCAGCCAAGATAAATGGGAGCCCCTGGCGGGACAGGGAATCACCGGGGAGCTGTTTTTT. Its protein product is CASSQDKWEPLAGQGITGELFF.

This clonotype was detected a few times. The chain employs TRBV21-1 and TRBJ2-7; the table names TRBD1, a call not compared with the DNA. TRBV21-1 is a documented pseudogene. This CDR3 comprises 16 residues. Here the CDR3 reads CASSKAQGQVVYEQYF. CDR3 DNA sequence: TGTGCCAGCAGCAAAGCCCAGGGGCAGGTGGTCTACGAGCAGTACTTC.

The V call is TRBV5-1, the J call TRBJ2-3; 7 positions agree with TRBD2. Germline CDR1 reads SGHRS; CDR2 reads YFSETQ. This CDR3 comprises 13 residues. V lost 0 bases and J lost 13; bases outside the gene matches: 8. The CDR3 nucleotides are TGCGCCAGCAGCTTGGCTGGCGCGGGAGAAGAGTATTTT. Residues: CASSLAGAGEEYF.

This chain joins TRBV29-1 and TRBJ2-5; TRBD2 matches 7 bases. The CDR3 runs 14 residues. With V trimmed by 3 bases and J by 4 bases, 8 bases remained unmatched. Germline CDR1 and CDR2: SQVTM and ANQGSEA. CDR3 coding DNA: TGCAGCGTTGAGGGGGGGGGGAGGGGAGAGACCCAGTACTTC. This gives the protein CSVEGGGRGETQYF.

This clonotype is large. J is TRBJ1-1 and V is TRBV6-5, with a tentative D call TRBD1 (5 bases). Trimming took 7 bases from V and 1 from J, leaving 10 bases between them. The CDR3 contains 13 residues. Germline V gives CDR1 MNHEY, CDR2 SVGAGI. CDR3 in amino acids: CASTSDKNTEAFF. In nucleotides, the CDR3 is TGTGCCAGCACTTCGGACAAGAACACTGAAGCTTTCTTT.

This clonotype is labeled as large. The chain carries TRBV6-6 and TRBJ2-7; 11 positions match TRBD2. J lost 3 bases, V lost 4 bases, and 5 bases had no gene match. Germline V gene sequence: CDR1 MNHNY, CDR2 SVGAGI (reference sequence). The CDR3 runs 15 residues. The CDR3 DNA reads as TGTGCCAGCAGTTCCCCCGGGACTAGCGGCTACGAGCAGTACTTC. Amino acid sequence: CASSSPGTSGYEQYF.

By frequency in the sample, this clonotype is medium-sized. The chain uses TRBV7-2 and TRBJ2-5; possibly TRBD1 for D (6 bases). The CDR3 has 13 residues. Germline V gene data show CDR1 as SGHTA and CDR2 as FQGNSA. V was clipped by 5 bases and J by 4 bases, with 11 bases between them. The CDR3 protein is CASSPQGRETQYF. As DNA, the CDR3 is TGTGCCAGCAGCCCACAGGGTAGAGAGACCCAGTACTTC.

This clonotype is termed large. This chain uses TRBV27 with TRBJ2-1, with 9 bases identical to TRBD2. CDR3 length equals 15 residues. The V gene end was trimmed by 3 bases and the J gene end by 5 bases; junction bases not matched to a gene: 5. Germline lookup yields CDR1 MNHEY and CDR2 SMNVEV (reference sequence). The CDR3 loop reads CASSFTAGGDNEQFF. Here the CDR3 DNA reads TGTGCCAGCAGTTTTACAGCGGGAGGTGACAATGAGCAGTTCTTC.

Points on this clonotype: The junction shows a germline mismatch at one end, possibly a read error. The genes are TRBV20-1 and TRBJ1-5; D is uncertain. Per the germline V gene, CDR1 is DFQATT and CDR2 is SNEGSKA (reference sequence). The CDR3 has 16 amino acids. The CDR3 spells CSASIPGAASNQPKHF. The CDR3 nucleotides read TGCAGTGCTAGCATACCGGGAGCAGCTAGCAATCAGCCCAAGCATTTT.

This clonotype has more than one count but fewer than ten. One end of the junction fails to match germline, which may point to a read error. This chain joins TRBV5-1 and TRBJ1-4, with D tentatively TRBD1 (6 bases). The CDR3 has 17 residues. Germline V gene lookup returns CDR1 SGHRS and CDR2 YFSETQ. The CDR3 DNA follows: TGCGCCAGCAGCTTGAGGGCAGGGGTGGCCACTAATGAAAAACTTTTTTTT. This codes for CASSLRAGVATNEKLFF. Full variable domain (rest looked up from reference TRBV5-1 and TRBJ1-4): KAGVTQTPRYLIKTRGQQVTLSCSPISGHRSVSWYQQTPGQGLQFLFEYFSETQRNKGNFPGRFSGRQFSNSRSEMNVSTLELGDSALYLCASSLRAGVATNEKLFFGSGTQLSVL.

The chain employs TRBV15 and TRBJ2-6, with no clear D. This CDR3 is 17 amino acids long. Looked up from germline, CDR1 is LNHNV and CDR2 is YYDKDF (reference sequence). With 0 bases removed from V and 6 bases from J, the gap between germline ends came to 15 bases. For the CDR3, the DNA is TGTGCCACCAGCAGAGATCATCCGGGCTCCGAGGCCAACGTCCTGACTTTC. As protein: CATSRDHPGSEANVLTF.

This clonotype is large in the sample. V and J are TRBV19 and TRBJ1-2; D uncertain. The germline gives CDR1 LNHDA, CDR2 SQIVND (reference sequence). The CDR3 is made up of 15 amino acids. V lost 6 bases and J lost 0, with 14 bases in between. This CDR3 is CASRFSRQTNYGYTF. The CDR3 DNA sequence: TGTGCCAGTAGGTTCTCGCGGCAGACTAACTATGGCTACACCTTC.

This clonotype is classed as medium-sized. The CDR3 loop reads CATSDWGRGGAQETQYF. The CDR3 DNA reads as TGTGCCACCAGTGATTGGGGGCGAGGAGGTGCTCAAGAGACCCAGTACTTC. The gene calls are TRBV24-1 and TRBJ2-5, with TRBD1 as a possible D gene (6 bases). The length of the CDR3 is 17 residues. V lost 2 bases, J lost 2 bases, and 17 bases lay in between. CDR1 is KGHDR, CDR2 SFDVKD, per germline.